This T cell receptor (beta chain) came from a study of blood T cell repertoires in COVID-19. A few counts support this clone. Those who participated ranged in age from roughly 18 to 89 years and resided in roughly 26 US areas. Clinical histories supplied by participants themselves formed the basis of cohort assignment. Sequencing was performed with immunoSEQ multiplex PCR; in TCRdb, only in-frame clones are kept and a portion is missing. The data contain about 210,000 clones, 81% of them singletons. The CDR3 has 19 residues. The junction had 13 bases not matched to a gene; V was cut back by 5 bases and J by 0 bases. Germline CDR1 is SGHTA and CDR2 is FQGNSA.

This TCR was recovered from a woman between 50 and 59 years old with acute COVID-19. The chain joins TRBV7-2 to TRBJ2-3; 11 nucleotides agree with TRBD2. The sequenced sample consisted of PBMCs or T cells enriched from blood (not recorded which). The CDR3 DNA follows: TGTGCCAGCAGCCTTAGTAATAGCGGGGGGGATTCTAGCACAGATACGCAGTATTTT. Its translation: CASSLSNSGGDSSTDTQYF. The full variable domain, in which reference TRBV7-2 and TRBJ2-3 provide the parts outside the CDR3, is GAGVSQSPSNKVTEKGKDVELRCDPISGHTALYWYRQSLGQGLEFLIYFQGNSAPDKSGLPSDRFSAERTGGSVSTLTIQRTQQEDSAVYLCASSLSNSGGDSSTDTQYFGPGTRLTVL.